These T cell receptor beta chains were read from a single sample in a study of cytotoxic CD8 clonotypes in ibrutinib-treated CLL. Here immunoSEQ multiplex PCR was the method, and the copy in TCRdb shows in-frame clones only, minus some. There are 250,000 to 350,000 clones in the sample; more than 70% occur only once, and approximately 5.1% lies in the top ten. This material consisted of PBMCs, taken at disease progression, from a patient treated with ibrutinib. Receptors were obtained from a human donor with chronic lymphocytic leukemia. Both conserved end residues are part of each CDR3. A D gene is named only where the DNA matches it firmly. Some rows mark clone size as missing; the rest say once, few, many or name a class of expanded clone.

d_gene,abundance,j_gene,v_gene,CDR3aa,CDR3nt
NA,few,TRBJ1-4,TRBV5-1,CASSLDGGTNEKLFF,TGCGCCAGCAGCTTGGATGGAGGAACTAATGAAAAACTGTTTTTT
NA,once,TRBJ1-4,TRBV9,CASSVGSWAVNFATNEKLFF,TGTGCCAGCAGCGTAGGTTCATGGGCAGTAAATTTTGCAACTAATGAAAAACTGTTTTTT
TRBD2,NA,TRBJ2-7,TRBV5-1,CASSLASGFYEQYF,TGCGCCAGCAGCTTGGCTAGCGGGTTCTACGAGCAGTACTTC
NA,NA,TRBJ2-7,TRBV2,CASRRGLADYGEQYF,TGTGCCAGCCGTCGGGGGCTAGCGGACTACGGGGAGCAGTACTTC
TRBD1,NA,TRBJ2-7,TRBV7-2,CASSYTGDYEQYF,TGTGCCAGCAGTTACACAGGGGACTACGAGCAGTACTTC
TRBD1,NA,TRBJ2-5,TRBV5-4,CASSLGDRGFQETQYF,TGTGCCAGCAGCTTGGGGGACAGGGGATTCCAAGAGACCCAGTACTTC
NA,NA,TRBJ2-5,TRBV6-1,CASSGSGFKETQYF,TGTGCCAGCAGTGGCTCAGGGTTCAAAGAGACCCAGTACTTC
TRBD2,NA,TRBJ2-1,TRBV5-1,CASRNSGSQFF,TGCGCCAGCAGAAATAGCGGGAGCCAGTTCTTC
NA,few,TRBJ1-2,TRBV23-1,CASSHLPGRANYGYTF,TGCGCCAGCAGTCACCTCCCGGGCAGGGCTAACTATGGCTACACCTTC
TRBD1,NA,TRBJ1-5,TRBV12-5,CASGLVGPAQGAPDQPQHF,TGTGCTAGTGGTTTGGTCGGACCAGCGCAGGGGGCGCCTGATCAGCCCCAGCATTTT
NA,few,TRBJ2-5,TRBV29-1,CSVDWGQGETQYF,TGCAGCGTTGATTGGGGGCAGGGGGAGACCCAGTACTTC
NA,NA,TRBJ2-3,TRBV18,CASRRLASTDTQYF,TGTGCCAGCCGACGACTGGCTAGCACAGATACGCAGTATTTT
NA,NA,TRBJ1-6,TRBV25-1,CASSEEGGIYNSPLHF,TGTGCCAGCAGTGAAGAGGGAGGTATCTATAATTCACCCCTCCACTTT
TRBD1,NA,TRBJ1-2,TRBV2,CASRRPGGNGYTF,TGTGCCAGCAGACGGCCAGGGGGAAATGGCTACACCTTC
TRBD2,NA,TRBJ2-3,TRBV5-1,CASSLAASSGADTQYF,TGCGCCAGCAGCTTGGCCGCTTCTAGCGGGGCAGATACGCAGTATTTT
NA,once,TRBJ2-5,TRBV29-1,CSVENGETQYF,TGCAGCGTTGAAAACGGAGAGACCCAGTACTTC
NA,NA,TRBJ2-7,TRBV12-5,CASGLSGLGLFEQYF,TGTGCTAGTGGTTTGTCCGGACTGGGACTTTTCGAGCAGTACTTC
NA,NA,TRBJ1-5,TRBV15,CATSPRQGIRQPQHF,TGTGCCACCAGCCCACGTCAGGGAATCCGTCAGCCCCAGCATTTT
TRBD2,NA,TRBJ2-1,TRBV7-7,CASSPRTSGLGEQFF,TGTGCCAGCAGCCCTCGGACTAGCGGGTTGGGTGAGCAGTTCTTC
NA,NA,TRBJ2-3,TRBV4-3,CASSRQTGGTTDTQYF,TGCGCCAGCAGCCGCCAGACTGGAGGCACCACAGATACGCAGTATTTT
NA,NA,TRBJ2-2,TRBV7-3,CASTHVGVAGELFF,TGTGCCAGCACCCACGTAGGGGTAGCCGGGGAGCTGTTTTTT
NA,NA,TRBJ2-7,TRBV29-1,CSVAGGSYEQYF,TGCAGCGTTGCCGGGGGTTCCTACGAGCAGTACTTC
TRBD1,NA,TRBJ1-2,TRBV7-2,CASSSTLGTGGRGYTF,TGTGCCAGCAGCTCCACTCTCGGGACAGGGGGAAGAGGCTACACCTTC
NA,once,TRBJ1-1,TRBV29-1,CSVVGGVTEAFF,TGCAGCGTGGTAGGGGGGGTGACTGAAGCTTTCTTT
TRBD1,NA,TRBJ1-1,TRBV28,CATGPRGTVGIMNTEAFF,TGTGCCACCGGCCCGAGGGGGACAGTAGGGATTATGAACACTGAAGCTTTCTTT
TRBD2,few,TRBJ2-1,TRBV10-1,CASSVLAGGPVFF,TGCGCCAGCAGTGTGCTAGCGGGGGGGCCCGTGTTCTTC
NA,few,TRBJ2-5,TRBV2,CASSPVLAGQETQYF,TGTGCCAGCAGCCCCGTTCTCGCGGGGCAAGAGACCCAGTACTTC
NA,once,TRBJ2-1,TRBV5-1,CASSLGAGGSYNEQFF,TGCGCCAGCAGCTTGGGAGCGGGCGGCTCCTACAATGAGCAGTTCTTC
NA,NA,TRBJ2-5,TRBV7-2,CASSLGHTRETQYF,TGTGCCAGCAGCTTAGGCCACACTAGAGAGACCCAGTACTTC
NA,once,TRBJ2-5,TRBV21-1,CASSKDGETQYF,TGTGCCAGCAGCAAAGACGGGGAGACCCAGTACTTC
NA,NA,TRBJ2-7,TRBV5-1,CASSLAGGAVYEQYF,TGCGCCAGCAGCTTGGCTGGGGGGGCAGTCTACGAGCAGTACTTC
NA,NA,TRBJ1-5,TRBV18,CASSPGRNPYSNQPQHF,TGTGCCAGCTCACCGGGACGGAACCCCTATAGCAATCAGCCCCAGCATTTT
NA,NA,TRBJ1-1,TRBV29-1,CSVERRAEAFF,TGCAGCGTTGAACGGAGGGCTGAAGCTTTCTTT
NA,few,TRBJ1-2,TRBV20-1,CSARTNYGYTF,TGCAGTGCTAGGACTAACTATGGCTACACCTTC
NA,NA,TRBJ1-4,TRBV28,CASSLYRGRTNEKLFF,TGTGCCAGCAGTTTATACCGAGGGAGAACTAATGAAAAACTGTTTTTT
TRBD2,NA,TRBJ2-7,TRBV7-9,CASSRLAGGPPRGEQYF,TGTGCCAGCAGCCGACTAGCGGGAGGTCCCCCGAGGGGCGAGCAGTACTTC
NA,NA,TRBJ2-7,TRBV6-6,CASTMPYEQYF,TGTGCCAGTACCATGCCCTACGAGCAGTACTTC
NA,once,TRBJ2-5,TRBV6-5,CASSYSTGATETQYF,TGTGCCAGCAGTTACTCGACGGGGGCGACAGAGACCCAGTACTTC
NA,NA,TRBJ2-7,TRBV11-3,CASSLGSGLPYEQYF,TGTGCCAGCAGCTTAGGGTCTGGTCTCCCCTACGAGCAGTACTTC
NA,NA,TRBJ1-6,TRBV19,CASSNPGNSPLHF,TGTGCCAGTAGTAACCCCGGGAATTCACCCCTCCACTTT
NA,NA,TRBJ2-2,TRBV28,CASSPITWDTGELFF,TGTGCCAGCAGTCCGATTACTTGGGACACCGGGGAGCTGTTTTTT
NA,NA,TRBJ2-5,TRBV7-2,CASSPQGSQETQYF,TGTGCCAGCAGCCCCCAGGGATCCCAAGAGACCCAGTACTTC
NA,NA,TRBJ2-7,TRBV25-1,CASSDLWGPYEQYF,TGTGCCAGCAGTGACCTTTGGGGCCCCTACGAGCAGTACTTC